Listed here are 20 T cell receptor beta chains from one sample, sequenced in a study of CXCR3-negative and CXCR3-positive naive CD8 T cells (dated by TCRdb to between 2019 and 2020). The listed sequencing device is NextSeq 550. The Human TCR Profiling Kit (MiLaboratory) was used to make UMI-labeled 5' RACE TRB cDNA libraries. The reads, reprocessed by TCRdb, yield one row per CDR3 protein sequence and no DNA. The table for this sample records 100,000 to 150,000 distinct CDR3 sequences. 0.49% of the sample lies in the top ten. Sequenced input: naive CXCR3- CD8+ T cells from blood. Sample cell subset or site, as interpreted from the label and publication: CD45RO-CCR7+CD27+CD95- naive CD8+ T cells lacking CXCR3 (TNR3-). The receptors originated from a human donor in good health. Some clones in this sample may be carry-over from other donors' samples.

The rearrangement joins TRBV9 to TRBJ2-3; TCRdb lists TRBD2, though no DNA is available to test this call. The length of the CDR3 is 16 residues. Germline loops: CDR1 SGDLS, CDR2 YYNGEE. CDR3: CASSDLAGDWGDTQYF.

The CDR3 protein is CASSSRGGSYEQYF. The chain links TRBV5-1 to TRBJ2-7; TCRdb proposes TRBD2, but this gene call is untestable without DNA. The CDR3 contains 14 residues. CDR1 and CDR2 from the germline V gene are SGHRS and YFSETQ.

The chain couples TRBV5-1 to TRBJ2-2; TCRdb proposes TRBD1, but this gene call is untestable without DNA. The V gene's germline CDR1 is SGHRS and CDR2 YFSETQ. CDR3 size: 12 residues. CDR3 region: CASRGQSGELFF.

The V and J genes are TRBV7-9 and TRBJ2-2. Looked up from germline, CDR1 is SEHNR and CDR2 is FQNEAQ (reference sequence). The CDR3 covers 16 residues. CDR3 sequence: CASSFLGSANTGELFF.

This chain joins TRBV4-1 and TRBJ2-7; TCRdb's D call, TRBD1, is unchecked because there is no DNA. The germline CDR1 and CDR2 sequences are MGHRA and YSYEKL. The CDR3 sequence is 14 residues long. CDR3 residues: CASSLVGGSYEQCF.

This chain links TRBV27 with TRBJ2-1; the TCRdb D gene call, TRBD2, has no DNA to confirm it. Germline CDR1 and CDR2: MNHEY and SMNVEV (reference sequence). This CDR3 is 16 amino acids long. Here the CDR3 reads CASSLFGTSGHNEQFF.

The rearrangement uses TRBV7-2 and TRBJ2-1. Looked up from germline, CDR1 is SGHTA and CDR2 is FQGNSA. The CDR3 extends over 15 amino acids. This CDR3 is CASSLGGRAFDEQFF.

The V call is TRBV4-1, the J call TRBJ2-7. The CDR3 is 11 residues long. Germline CDR1 MGHRA, CDR2 YSYEKL. This CDR3 reads CASSQDREQYF.

This rearrangement joins TRBV29-1 to TRBJ2-3; TCRdb designates TRBD1, a call that cannot be tested without DNA. Germline CDR1 reads SQVTM; CDR2 reads ANQGSEA. This CDR3 spans 17 amino acids. CDR3 in amino acids: CSVEDRYYRGSTDTQYF.

This rearrangement joins TRBV7-3 to TRBJ2-1. Germline CDR1 and CDR2: SGHTA and FQGTGA. The CDR3 sequence is 16 residues long. CDR3 loop: CASSWNLGPSVNEQFF.

The chain carries TRBV19 and TRBJ2-7; as DNA is missing, the TRBD1 call by TCRdb cannot be tested. In germline, CDR1 is LNHDA, CDR2 SQIVND (reference sequence). The CDR3 runs 16 residues. The CDR3 protein is CASSIAVGAFSYEQYF.

This chain links TRBV7-2 with TRBJ2-7. CDR3 size: 14 residues. Germline lookup yields CDR1 SGHTA and CDR2 FQGNSA. The CDR3 loop is CASSGVSEPYEQYF.

V gene TRBV29-1 combines with J gene TRBJ2-5; TCRdb indicates TRBD1, and absent DNA this call remains unverified. The CDR3 length is 11 residues. CDR1 is SQVTM, CDR2 ANQGSEA, per germline. The CDR3 spells CSVQGSETQYF.

The CDR3: CASSLALASEQYF. The V and J genes are TRBV5-1 and TRBJ2-7. There are 13 residues in the CDR3. CDR1 and CDR2 (germline): SGHRS, YFSETQ.

The V call is TRBV25-1, the J call TRBJ2-1; as DNA is missing, the TRBD2 call by TCRdb cannot be tested. Looked up from germline, CDR1 is MGHDK and CDR2 is SYGVNS. CDR3 length: 16 residues. CDR3 amino acids: CASSEYTVVGHVEQFF.

The genes are TRBV15 and TRBJ2-5; the TRBD2 assignment by TCRdb is unverifiable without DNA. The CDR3 covers 17 residues. Germline V CDR1 and CDR2: LNHNV, YYDKDF (reference sequence). CDR3 residues: CATSRDLVLAGYNEQFF. The full variable domain, its missing parts supplied by reference TRBV15 and TRBJ2-5, is DAMVIQNPRYQVTQFGKPVTLSCSQTLNHNVMYWYQQKSSQAPKLLFHYYDKDFNNEADTPDNFQSRRPNTSFCFLDIRSPGLGDTAMYLCATSRDLVLAGYNEQFFGPGTRLLVL.

The rearrangement joins TRBV14 to TRBJ2-3; TCRdb returns TRBD2, unconfirmable since there is no DNA. Germline loops: CDR1 SGHDN, CDR2 FVKESK. This CDR3 is 13 amino acids long. CDR3 in amino acids: CASSQGRADTQYF.

The genes are TRBV10-3 and TRBJ2-7; the D call of TRBD1 rests on TCRdb alone, since no DNA is present to check it. The CDR3 consists of 16 residues. Per germline, CDR1 ENHRY and CDR2 SYGVKD. CDR3 sequence: CAISESPGVHSYEQYF.

The V and J genes are TRBV29-1 and TRBJ2-1; TCRdb indicates TRBD2, and absent DNA this call remains unverified. Germline CDR1 reads SQVTM; CDR2 reads ANQGSEA. The CDR3 consists of 14 residues. This chain's CDR3 is CSVELAVITNEQFF.

V is TRBV3-1 and J is TRBJ2-2; TCRdb's D call of TRBD1 is untestable without DNA. The CDR3 is made up of 19 amino acids. Germline V gives CDR1 LGHDT, CDR2 YNNKEL (reference sequence). This CDR3 reads CASSSEFQDRAVNAGELFF.